This TCR beta chain was documented in a study of blood T cell repertoires in COVID-19. About the study: The analysed material was cDNA or gDNA that came from T cells, B-cell-depleted T cells, or PBMCs.

Between the trimmed V and J ends, which lost 4 bases and 3 bases, there was a span of 18 bases. The CDR3 covers 16 residues. Per the germline V gene, CDR1 is SGHTA and CDR2 is FQGNSA. Libraries were prepared by immunoSEQ multiplex PCR; TCRdb keeps only in-frame clonotypes and omits some of them. The sample lists approximately 29,000 clones; 88% were seen once. The sequencing input was peripheral blood. This TCR derives from a human donor with active COVID-19. The donor label of this sample is uncertain. The chain recombines TRBV7-2 with TRBJ1-1, with D perhaps matching TRBD1 (6 bases). This chain's CDR3 is CASSSWEGGRDTEAFF. DNA of the CDR3: TGTGCCAGCAGCTCGTGGGAGGGGGGGAGAGACACTGAAGCTTTCTTT.